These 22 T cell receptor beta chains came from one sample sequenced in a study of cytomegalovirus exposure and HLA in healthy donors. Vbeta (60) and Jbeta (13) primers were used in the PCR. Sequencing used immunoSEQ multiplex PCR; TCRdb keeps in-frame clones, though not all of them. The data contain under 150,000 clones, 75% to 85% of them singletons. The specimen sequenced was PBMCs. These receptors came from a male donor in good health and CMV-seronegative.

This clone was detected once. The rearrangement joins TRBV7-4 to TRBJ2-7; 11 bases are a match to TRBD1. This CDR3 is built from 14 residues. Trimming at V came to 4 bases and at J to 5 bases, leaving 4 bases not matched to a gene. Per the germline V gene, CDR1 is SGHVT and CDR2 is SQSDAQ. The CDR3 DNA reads TGTGCCAGCAGCTCCCGGACAGGGGGCAACGAGCAGTACTTC. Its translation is CASSSRTGGNEQYF.

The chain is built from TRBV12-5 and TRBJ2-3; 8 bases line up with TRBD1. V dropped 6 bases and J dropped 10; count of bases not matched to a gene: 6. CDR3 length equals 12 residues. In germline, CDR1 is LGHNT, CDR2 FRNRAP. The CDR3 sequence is CASGLDRGSQYF. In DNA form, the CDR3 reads TGTGCTAGTGGGCTCGACAGGGGCTCGCAGTATTTT.

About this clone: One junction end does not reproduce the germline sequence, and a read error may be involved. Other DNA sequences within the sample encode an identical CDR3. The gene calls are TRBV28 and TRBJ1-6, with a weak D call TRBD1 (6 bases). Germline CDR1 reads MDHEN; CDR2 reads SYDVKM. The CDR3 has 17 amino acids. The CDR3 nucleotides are TGTGCCAGCAGTCAGGGGTCTCAGAGCTCCTATAATTCGCCCCTCCACTTT. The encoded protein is CASSQGSQSSYNSPLHF.

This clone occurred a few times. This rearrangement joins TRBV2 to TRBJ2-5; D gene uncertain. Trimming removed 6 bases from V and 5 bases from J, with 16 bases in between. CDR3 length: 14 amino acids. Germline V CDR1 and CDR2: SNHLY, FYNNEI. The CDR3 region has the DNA TGTGCCAGCAGCACGAGGAAACCGCGGGAGACCCAGTACTTC. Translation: CASSTRKPRETQYF.

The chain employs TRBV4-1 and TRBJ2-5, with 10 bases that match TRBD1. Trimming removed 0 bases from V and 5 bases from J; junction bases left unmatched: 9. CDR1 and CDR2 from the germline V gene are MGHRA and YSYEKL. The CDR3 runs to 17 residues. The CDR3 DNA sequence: TGCGCCAGCAGCCAAGATATAGACAGGGGGCAACTGGAGACCCAGTACTTC. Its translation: CASSQDIDRGQLETQYF.

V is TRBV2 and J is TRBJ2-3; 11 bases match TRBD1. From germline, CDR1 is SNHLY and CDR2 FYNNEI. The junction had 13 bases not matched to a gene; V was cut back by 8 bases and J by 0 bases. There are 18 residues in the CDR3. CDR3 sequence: CASPKGQGALPSTDTQYF. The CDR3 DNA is TGTGCCAGCCCAAAAGGACAGGGGGCGCTTCCAAGCACAGATACGCAGTATTTT.

DNA of the CDR3: TGTGCCAGCAGTTACACCAGCGGGAGCTACGAGCAGTACTTC. This encodes CASSYTSGSYEQYF. The chain carries TRBV6-6 and TRBJ2-7; 8 positions match TRBD2. Germline values: CDR1 MNHNY, CDR2 SVGAGI (reference sequence). V lost 2 bases to trimming and J lost 3 bases; unmatched junction nucleotides: 3. The CDR3 covers 14 residues.

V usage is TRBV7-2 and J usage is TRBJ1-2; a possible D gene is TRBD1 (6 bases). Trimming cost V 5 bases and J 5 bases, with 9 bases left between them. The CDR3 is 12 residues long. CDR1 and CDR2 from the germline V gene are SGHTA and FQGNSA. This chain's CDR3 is CASSPGQYGYTF. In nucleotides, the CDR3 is TGTGCCAGCAGCCCCGGACAGTATGGCTACACCTTC.

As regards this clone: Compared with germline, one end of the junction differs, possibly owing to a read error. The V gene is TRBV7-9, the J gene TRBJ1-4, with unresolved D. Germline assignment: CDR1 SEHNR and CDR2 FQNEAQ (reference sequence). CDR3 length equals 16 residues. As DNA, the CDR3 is TGTTCCAGCAGCTTAGCGGGCAGTGCAACTAATGAAAAACTGTTTTTT. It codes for CSSSLAGSATNEKLFF.

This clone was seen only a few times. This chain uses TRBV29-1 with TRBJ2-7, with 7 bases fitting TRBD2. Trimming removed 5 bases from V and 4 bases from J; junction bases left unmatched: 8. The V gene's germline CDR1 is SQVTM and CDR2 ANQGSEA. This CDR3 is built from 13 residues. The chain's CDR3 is CSVLSSGTYEQYF. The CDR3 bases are TGCAGCGTTCTCTCTAGCGGAACATACGAGCAGTACTTC.

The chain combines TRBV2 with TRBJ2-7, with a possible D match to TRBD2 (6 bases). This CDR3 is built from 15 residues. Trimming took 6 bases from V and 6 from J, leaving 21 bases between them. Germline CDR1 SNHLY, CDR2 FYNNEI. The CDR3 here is CASRPPGDWYPEQYF. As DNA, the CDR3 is TGTGCCAGCAGACCTCCCGGGGACTGGTATCCCGAGCAGTACTTC.

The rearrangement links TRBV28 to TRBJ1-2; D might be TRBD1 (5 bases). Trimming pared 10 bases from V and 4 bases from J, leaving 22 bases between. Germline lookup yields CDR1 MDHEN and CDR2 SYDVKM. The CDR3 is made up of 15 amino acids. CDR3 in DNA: TGTGCCATCCTCGCAGGGATTGGGGAGGGCTATGGCTACACCTTC. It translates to CAILAGIGEGYGYTF.

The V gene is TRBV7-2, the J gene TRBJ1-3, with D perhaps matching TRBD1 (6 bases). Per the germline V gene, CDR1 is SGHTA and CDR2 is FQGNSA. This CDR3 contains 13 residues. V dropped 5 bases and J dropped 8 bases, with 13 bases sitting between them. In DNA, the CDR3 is TGTGCCAGCAGCCCACAGGGAGTAGACACCATATATTTT. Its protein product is CASSPQGVDTIYF. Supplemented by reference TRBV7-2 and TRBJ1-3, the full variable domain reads GAGVSQSPSNKVTEKGKDVELRCDPISGHTALYWYRQSLGQGLEFLIYFQGNSAPDKSGLPSDRFSAERTGGSVSTLTIQRTQQEDSAVYLCASSPQGVDTIYFGEGSWLTVV.

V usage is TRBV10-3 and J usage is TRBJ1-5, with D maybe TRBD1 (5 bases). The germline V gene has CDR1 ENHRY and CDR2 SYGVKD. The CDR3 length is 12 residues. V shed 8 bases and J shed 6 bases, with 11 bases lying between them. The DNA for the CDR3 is TGTGCCATCGGGGAAGGGGCTCAGCCCCAGCATTTT. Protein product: CAIGEGAQPQHF.

CDR3 loop: CASSSQGSTEAFF. The CDR3 nucleotides read TGTGCCAGCAGCTCCCAGGGTAGCACTGAAGCTTTCTTT. The V and J genes are TRBV7-9 and TRBJ1-1; D might be TRBD1 (5 bases). Trimming took 4 bases from V and 4 from J, leaving 10 bases between them. The CDR3 consists of 13 residues. Germline CDR1 is SEHNR and CDR2 is FQNEAQ (reference sequence).

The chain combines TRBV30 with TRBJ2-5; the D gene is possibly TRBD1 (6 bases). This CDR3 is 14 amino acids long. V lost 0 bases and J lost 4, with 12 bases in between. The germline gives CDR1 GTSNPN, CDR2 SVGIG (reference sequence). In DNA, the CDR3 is TGTGCCTGGAGTGTACTCAGGGGACGAGAGACCCAGTACTTC. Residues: CAWSVLRGRETQYF.

CDR3 region: CASSESLLAGLSYEQYF. Written as DNA, the CDR3 is TGCGCCAGCAGTGAGTCCCTGCTAGCGGGTCTCTCCTACGAGCAGTACTTC. The rearrangement joins TRBV10-2 to TRBJ2-7; 8 bases line up with TRBD2. V lost 0 bases, J lost 0 bases, and 7 bases stayed unmatched. Looked up from germline, CDR1 is WSHSY and CDR2 is SAAADI. CDR3 length equals 17 residues.

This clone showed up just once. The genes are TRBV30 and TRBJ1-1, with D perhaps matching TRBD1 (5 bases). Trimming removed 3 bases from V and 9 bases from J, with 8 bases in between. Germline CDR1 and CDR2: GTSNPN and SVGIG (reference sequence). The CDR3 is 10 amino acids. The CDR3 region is CAWSRVQAFF. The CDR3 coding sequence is TGTGCCTGGAGCAGGGTACAAGCTTTCTTT.

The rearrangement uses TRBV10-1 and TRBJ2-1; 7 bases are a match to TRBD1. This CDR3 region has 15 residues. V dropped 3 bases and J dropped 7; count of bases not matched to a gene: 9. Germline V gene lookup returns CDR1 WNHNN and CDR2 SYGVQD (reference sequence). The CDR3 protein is CASSEWTGWGNEQFF. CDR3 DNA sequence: TGCGCCAGCAGTGAATGGACAGGTTGGGGAAATGAGCAGTTCTTC.

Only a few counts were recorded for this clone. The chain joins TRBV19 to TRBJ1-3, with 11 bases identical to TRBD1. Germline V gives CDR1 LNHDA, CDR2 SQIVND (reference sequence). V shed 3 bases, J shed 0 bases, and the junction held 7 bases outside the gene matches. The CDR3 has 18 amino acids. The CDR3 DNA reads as TGTGCCAGTAGTATCCTAGGACAGGGGGCGAACTCTGGAAACACCATATATTTT. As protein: CASSILGQGANSGNTIYF.

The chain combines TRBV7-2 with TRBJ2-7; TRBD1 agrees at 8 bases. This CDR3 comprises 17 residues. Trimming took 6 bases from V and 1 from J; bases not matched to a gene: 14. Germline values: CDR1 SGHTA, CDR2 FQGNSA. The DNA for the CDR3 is TGTGCCAGCAGTTCTCGTATCTGGACAGGGAGATCCTACGAGCAGTACTTC. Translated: CASSSRIWTGRSYEQYF.

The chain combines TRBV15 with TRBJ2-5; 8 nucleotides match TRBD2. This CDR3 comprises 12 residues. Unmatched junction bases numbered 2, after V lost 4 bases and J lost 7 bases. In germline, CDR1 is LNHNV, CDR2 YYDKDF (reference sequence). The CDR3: CATSTGGATQYF. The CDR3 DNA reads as TGTGCCACCAGCACCGGGGGGGCGACCCAGTACTTC.